A selection of T cell receptor beta chains follows, all from one sample in a study of a mutant IDH1 vaccine in newly diagnosed glioma. The assay was immunoSEQ multiplex PCR, and TCRdb's table has in-frame clones only and misses some. Of around 62,000 clones in the sample, approximately 91% were seen once. Which antigens these TCRs recognize remains unknown. The starting material was PBMCs, obtained from a glioma patient whose treatment included an IDH1 peptide vaccine. All receptors come from a man aged 35-49 years with glioma. Both conserved end residues are part of each CDR3.

J gene: TRBJ1-2
V gene: TRBV14
CDR3 protein: CASSLQGGQAGSYGYTF

J gene: TRBJ2-1
V gene: TRBV28
CDR3 protein: CASTKGDRAYNEQFF

J gene: TRBJ1-1
V gene: TRBV4-1
CDR3 protein: CASSLPGTGMEAFF

J gene: TRBJ2-2
V gene: TRBV6-1
CDR3 protein: CASSRTVRDTGELFF

J gene: TRBJ2-7
V gene: TRBV7-2
CDR3 protein: CASSPVLGAVGEQYF

J gene: TRBJ2-5
V gene: TRBV4-3
CDR3 protein: CASSQAGGAGETQYF

J gene: TRBJ1-2
V gene: TRBV5-6
CDR3 protein: CASSSGPYGYTF

J gene: TRBJ1-2
V gene: TRBV5-1
CDR3 protein: CASSLLASYGYTF

J gene: TRBJ2-5
V gene: TRBV5-1
CDR3 protein: CASSLESGRRETQYF

J gene: TRBJ1-5
V gene: TRBV9
CDR3 protein: CASSVGPTNQPQHF

J gene: TRBJ2-1
V gene: TRBV6-5
CDR3 protein: CASGYEQFF

J gene: TRBJ2-2
V gene: TRBV27
CDR3 protein: CASSFTGFANTGELFF

J gene: TRBJ2-2
V gene: TRBV7-8
CDR3 protein: CASSFPKTGGPGELFF

J gene: TRBJ2-7
V gene: TRBV5-1
CDR3 protein: CASSWELGPYEQYF

J gene: TRBJ1-5
V gene: TRBV5-8
CDR3 protein: CASSHRADNQPQHF